The sequence of this T cell receptor (beta chain) was determined in a study of T cells in Graves' hyperthyroidism and ophthalmopathy. J lost 2 bases, V lost 4 bases, and 10 bases had no gene match. Germline V gives CDR1 SQVTM, CDR2 ANQGSEA. This CDR3 contains 15 residues. Exclusions: uncontrolled infection, other autoimmune disease, pregnancy, lactation. Clinical symptoms, serum thyroxine, TRAb, thyroid ultrasound and orbital computed tomography established diagnosis. Researchers amplified the TCR beta CDR3 regions from RNA transcripts. HTBI primers were the set used in a first-round RT-PCR of the TCR CDR3. MiXCR, run by TCRdb on the multiplex PCR reads, gives a single entry per CDR3 protein. The sample has about 380,000 distinct CDR3 sequences; approximately 17% are singletons. This clonotype appeared many times. Its antigen is not identified. General study findings and limits: Expanded thyroid clonotypes (above 0.001) were mostly also found in blood.

The chain employs TRBV29-1 and TRBJ1-1; 7 positions agree with TRBD1. Sequencing was carried out using blood. The clonotype originates from a man aged 18 to 30 with Graves' ophthalmopathy. The CDR3 spells CSVAYSGTENTEAFF. CDR3 nucleotide sequence: TGCAGCGTTGCTTACTCCGGGACAGAAAACACTGAAGCTTTCTTT.